This passage covers 24 T cell receptor beta chains from one sample sequenced in a study of T cell clonality in common variable immunodeficiency. The method was immunoSEQ multiplex PCR; TCRdb's version includes in-frame clones alone and lacks a portion of them. The sample holds approximately 34,000 clones, and no clone turns up only once. The source material was peripheral blood mononuclear cells. These receptors came from a person between 18 and 75 years old in good health.

This clone was detected many times. With the read ending 3 residues before the CDR3 end, the germline J gene is used to fill in that end. This chain links TRBV4-2 with TRBJ2-7; possibly TRBD1 for D (6 bases). V lost 4 bases and J 2 bases, leaving 15 bases between the germline ends. This CDR3 spans 15 amino acids. CDR1 is LGHNA, CDR2 YNFKEQ, per germline. Incomplete CDR3 DNA: TGTGCCAGCAGCCGGGACCTGGGGGCCGCCTACGAG. This sequence encodes CASSRDLGAAYE. The CDR3 in its entirety is CASSRDLGAAYEQYF.

Ten or more counts support this clone. The read finishes 3 residues shy of the CDR3 end, and the germline J gene is used to complete it. The V call is TRBV29-1, the J call TRBJ1-1; TRBD1 might be the D (5 bases). CDR1 SQVTM and CDR2 ANQGSEA come from the germline V gene. The CDR3 is 13 amino acids. Between the trimmed V and J ends, which lost 8 bases and 0 bases, there was a span of 13 bases. CDR3 loop: CSSQDSLNTEAFF. The CDR3 bases that were read are TGCAGCTCGCAAGACAGCCTGAACACTGAA.

This clone came up many times. The sequenced fragment ends 3 residues before the CDR3 boundary, so the rest is inferred from the germline J gene. The rearrangement links TRBV27 to TRBJ2-1; D is uncertain. Germline CDR1 MNHEY, CDR2 SMNVEV (reference sequence). With 2 bases removed from V and 0 bases from J, the gap between germline ends came to 14 bases. The CDR3 totals 17 residues. The sequenced part of the CDR3 DNA is TGTGCCAGCAGTTTAGCGCTAGTGACCCTCTCCTACAATGAG. Translation gives CASSLALVTLSYNE. The CDR3 in full is CASSLALVTLSYNEQFF.

This clone was counted many times. One end of the junction is discordant with germline, which a read error may explain. The read halts 3 residues ahead of the CDR3 end, with the missing end drawn from the germline J gene. The chain recombines TRBV4-2 with TRBJ2-7; the match to TRBD1 covers 8 bases. Germline values: CDR1 LGHNA, CDR2 YNFKEQ. The CDR3 extends over 13 amino acids. The CDR3 region is CASSHRTGNEQYF. The covered CDR3 bases are TGCGCCAGCAGCCACCGGACAGGGAACGAG.

This clone showed up many times. The CDR3 end is not reached by the read, which stops 3 residues before it; the germline J gene fills it in. The chain links TRBV13 to TRBJ1-4; D unresolved. CDR3 length: 16 residues. Germline assignment: CDR1 PRHDT and CDR2 FYEKMQ (reference sequence). V lost 4 bases to trimming and J lost 7 bases, with 19 bases between them. CDR3 DNA, as far as it was read: TGTGCCAGCAGCTCCCGAGCGGGGTTTCGGAGTGAAAAA. Its translation: CASSSRAGFRSEK. The CDR3 reads in full as CASSSRAGFRSEKLFF.

This clone was recorded at least ten times. The read stops 3 residues short of the end of the CDR3; the missing end is completed from the germline J gene. The genes are TRBV18 and TRBJ2-3; 8 positions match TRBD2. CDR1 KGHSH and CDR2 LQKENI come from the germline V gene. CDR3 length: 16 amino acids. Here the CDR3 reads CASSHPGLDHRYAQYF. CDR3 bases read: TGTGCCAGCTCACACCCGGGACTAGATCACAGATACGCG.

This clone has a count of ten or more. The CDR3 goes on 3 residues after the read ends, and that part is filled in from the germline J gene. The chain couples TRBV7-8 to TRBJ2-1; 9 bases fit TRBD2. Trimming removed 1 base from V and 2 bases from J; junction bases left unmatched: 6. Germline values: CDR1 SGHVS, CDR2 FQNEAQ. CDR3 size: 17 residues. The sequenced part of the CDR3 DNA is TGTGCCAGCAGCTTAGGTAGCGGGAGTGGCCCCTACAATGAG. This sequence encodes CASSLGSGSGPYNE. The full CDR3 is CASSLGSGSGPYNEQFF.

With regard to this clone: The read ends 3 residues before the CDR3 terminus; that terminus is restored from the germline J gene. The rearrangement joins TRBV18 to TRBJ1-5; the D is unclear. This CDR3 is 16 amino acids long. V lost 3 bases, J lost 0 bases, and 12 bases lay in between. Germline assignment: CDR1 KGHSH and CDR2 LQKENI. Here the CDR3 reads CASSPAGSYSNQPQHF. Partial CDR3 DNA: TGTGCCAGCTCACCGGCCGGGTCTTATAGCAATCAGCCC.

For this clone: The CDR3 end is not reached by the read, which stops 3 residues before it; the germline J gene fills it in. This chain joins TRBV2 and TRBJ2-2; 12 bases align to TRBD2. The V gene end was trimmed by 10 bases and the J gene end by 0 bases; junction bases not matched to a gene: 6. Germline lookup yields CDR1 SNHLY and CDR2 FYNNEI. The CDR3 covers 16 residues. CDR3 bases read: TGTGCCACTCCCCGACTAGCGGGGGCGAACACCGGGGAG. Translation: CATPRLAGANTGE. From start to end, the CDR3 is CATPRLAGANTGELFF. Complete variable domain (other parts from reference TRBV2 and TRBJ2-2): EPEVTQTPSHQVTQMGQEVILRCVPISNHLYFYWYRQILGQKVEFLVSFYNNEISEKSEIFDDQFSVERPDGSNFTLKIRSTKLEDSAMYFCATPRLAGANTGELFFGEGSRLTVL.

This clone was detected ten times or more. The CDR3 goes on 3 residues after the read ends, and that part is filled in from the germline J gene. The chain joins TRBV5-1 to TRBJ2-1; TRBD2 matches 7 bases. Germline V gene data show CDR1 as SGHRS and CDR2 as YFSETQ. The length of the CDR3 is 15 residues. J gave up 9 bases and V 0 bases, and 9 bases lay outside the gene matches. The sequenced part of the CDR3 DNA is TGCGCCAGCAGCTTGGGGACTAGTAGGGTGGGTGAG. Protein sequence: CASSLGTSRVGE. The CDR3 as a whole reads CASSLGTSRVGEQFF.

This clone was seen a few times. Coverage ceases 3 residues before the CDR3 finishes, and the germline J gene fills in the end. The genes are TRBV2 and TRBJ2-1; TRBD1 matches at 9 bases. Per germline, CDR1 SNHLY and CDR2 FYNNEI. The junction had 3 bases not matched to a gene; V was cut back by 4 bases and J by 5 bases. The CDR3 runs 14 residues. The CDR3: CASSVRTGDNEQFF. The CDR3 bases that were read are TGTGCCAGCAGTGTGAGGACAGGGGACAATGAG.

Ten or more counts support this clone. From the germline J gene comes the end of the CDR3, since the read stops 3 residues before it. This chain connects TRBV12-3 or TRBV12-4 to TRBJ2-3; D might be TRBD1 (5 bases). V shed 5 bases and J shed 2 bases, with 14 bases lying between them. The CDR3 is made up of 15 amino acids. The covered CDR3 bases are TGTGCCAGCAGTCAACAGGACACTCACACAGATACG. Translated: CASSQQDTHTDT. The full CDR3 is CASSQQDTHTDTQYF.

This clone has at least ten counts. The CDR3 end is not reached by the read, which stops 3 residues before it; the germline J gene fills it in. The rearrangement links TRBV7-8 to TRBJ1-3; the match to TRBD1 covers 7 bases. The J segment lost 0 bases and the V segment lost 2 bases, leaving 4 bases of the junction unmatched. The CDR3 sequence is 16 residues long. CDR1 is SGHVS and CDR2 is FQNEAQ in the germline V gene. The CDR3 loop is CASSLKGANSGNTIYF. The CDR3 DNA, read in part, is TGTGCCAGCAGCTTAAAGGGGGCAAACTCTGGAAACACC.

By share, this clone ranks as medium-sized. Incomplete CDR3 DNA: TGTGCCAGCAGCGTAGTAGGGGACAGCACAAACTATGGC. It yields the protein CASSVVGDSTNYG. From start to end, the CDR3 is CASSVVGDSTNYGYTF. The genes are TRBV9 and TRBJ1-2; 7 nucleotides agree with TRBD1. The CDR3 is cut off 3 residues early in the read; its end comes from the germline J gene. Germline V gives CDR1 SGDLS, CDR2 YYNGEE. Losses at the gene ends were 0 bases for V and 2 bases for J; bases not matched to a gene: 7. The CDR3 length is 16 residues.

This clone was counted at least ten times. Read data end 3 residues before the CDR3 end; the end is taken from the germline J gene. The chain employs TRBV19 and TRBJ1-5; 7 bases align to TRBD1. Looked up from germline, CDR1 is LNHDA and CDR2 is SQIVND (reference sequence). Trimming cost V 6 bases and J 3 bases; bases outside gene matches: 8. The CDR3 consists of 15 residues. Incomplete CDR3 DNA: TGTGCCAGTAGCTCCGGGACAGCCTTCAATCAGCCC. Protein product: CASSSGTAFNQP. The full CDR3 sequence reads CASSSGTAFNQPQHF. The variable domain in full, completed from reference TRBV19 and TRBJ1-5, reads DGGITQSPKYLFRKEGQNVTLSCEQNLNHDAMYWYRQDPGQGLRLIYYSQIVNDFQKGDIAEGYSVSREKKESFPLTVTSAQKNPTAFYLCASSSGTAFNQPQHFGDGTRLSIL.

This clone has ten or more counts. The missing CDR3 end, 3 residues past where the read stops, is filled in from the germline J gene. The chain is built from TRBV5-1 and TRBJ2-2, with TRBD2 matching over 9 bases. This CDR3 has 16 amino acids. Germline V CDR1 and CDR2: SGHRS, YFSETQ. V gave up 4 bases and J gave up 0 bases; unmatched junction bases: 4. The DNA read from the CDR3 is TGCGCCAGCAGCCTAGGGACTAGCTCGAACACCGGGGAG. This encodes CASSLGTSSNTGE. The CDR3 as a whole reads CASSLGTSSNTGELFF.

The table lists this clone with many counts. Read sequence stops 3 residues before the CDR3 end, and the germline J gene provides the missing end. The chain is built from TRBV27 and TRBJ2-7, with TRBD1 matching 9 bases. Per the germline V gene, CDR1 is MNHEY and CDR2 is SMNVEV (reference sequence). The J segment lost 3 bases and the V segment lost 5 bases, leaving 11 bases of the junction unmatched. The CDR3 sequence is 16 residues long. This chain's CDR3 is CASSKTGGSTFYEQYF. Incomplete CDR3 DNA: TGTGCCAGCAGTAAAACAGGGGGCTCTACATTCTACGAG.

This clone was picked up many times. The CDR3 extends 3 residues past the end of the read, so its final part is completed from the germline J gene. The chain links TRBV7-3 to TRBJ2-2, with D tentatively TRBD1 (6 bases). Germline V gives CDR1 SGHTA, CDR2 FQGTGA. The CDR3 extends over 17 amino acids. The V and J ends lost 4 bases and 3 bases respectively, with 18 bases between them. The CDR3 spells CASSSRPQGPYTGELFF. CDR3 DNA (partial): TGTGCCAGCAGCTCCCGCCCTCAGGGGCCCTACACCGGGGAG.

This clone occurred many times. The sequenced fragment ends 3 residues before the CDR3 boundary, so the rest is inferred from the germline J gene. This chain connects TRBV20-1 to TRBJ2-7; 7 positions agree with TRBD1. Germline V gene sequence: CDR1 DFQATT, CDR2 SNEGSKA (reference sequence). This CDR3 spans 13 amino acids. V was pared by 3 bases and J by 2 bases, with 4 bases of the junction left unmatched. CDR3 sequence reads: CSASDRAPYEQYF. The sequenced part of the CDR3 DNA is TGCAGTGCTAGTGACAGGGCCCCCTACGAG.

This clone was seen repeatedly, ten times or more. The sequenced fragment ends 3 residues before the CDR3 boundary, so the rest is inferred from the germline J gene. This chain connects TRBV12-3 or TRBV12-4 to TRBJ2-6; no reliable D call. Trimming shortened V by 5 bases and J by 1 base, and 3 bases separated the two germline ends. The CDR3 consists of 13 residues. This CDR3 reads CASSPSGANVLTF. The sequenced CDR3 bases are TGTGCCAGCAGTCCGTCTGGGGCCAACGTC.

There are many counts of this clone. Sequencing ends 3 residues short of the CDR3 end; the germline J gene provides the rest. The rearrangement uses TRBV30 and TRBJ2-3, with D tentatively TRBD2 (7 bases). Trimming stripped 4 bases from V and 0 bases from J, with 17 bases between. The germline V gene encodes CDR1 GTSNPN and CDR2 SVGIG (reference sequence). The CDR3 spans 16 residues. Incomplete CDR3 DNA: TGTGCCTGGAAATGGGGGGGCCGTCCGAGCACAGATACG. Its protein product is CAWKWGGRPSTDT. The entire CDR3 is CAWKWGGRPSTDTQYF.

This clone was counted at least ten times. Other DNA sequences of this sample code for an identical CDR3. The CDR3 bases that were read are TGCAGTGCTACTCGACAGGGGGAAGGCAATCAGCCC. Protein sequence: CSATRQGEGNQP. The full CDR3 sequence reads CSATRQGEGNQPQHF. The chain employs TRBV20-1 and TRBJ1-5; TRBD1 matches 9 bases. The read terminates 3 residues before the CDR3 end, so the remaining end is supplied by the germline J gene. Germline trimming cut 4 bases from V and 2 bases from J; bases unmatched to any gene: 6. The V gene's germline CDR1 is DFQATT and CDR2 SNEGSKA (reference sequence). The CDR3 is 15 amino acids.

As for this clone: The read comes to an end 3 residues before the CDR3 does, leaving the germline J gene to fill in the end. The gene calls are TRBV19 and TRBJ1-5; D unresolved. Trimming took 3 bases from V and 6 from J, leaving 12 bases between them. Germline V gene sequence: CDR1 LNHDA, CDR2 SQIVND (reference sequence). CDR3 length: 14 amino acids. The covered CDR3 bases are TGTGCCAGTAGTATGGGTCGAAACAGTCAGCCC. Encoded protein: CASSMGRNSQP. The full CDR3 protein reads CASSMGRNSQPQHF.

This clone was detected ten times or more. One junction end does not reproduce the germline sequence, and a read error may be involved. The DNA ends 3 residues before the CDR3 does, and the rest of the CDR3 is filled in from the germline J gene. V is TRBV7-3 and J is TRBJ2-2, with 7 bases lining up with TRBD1. The CDR3 loop spans 16 amino acids. Per the germline V gene, CDR1 is SGHTA and CDR2 is FQGTGA. The CDR3 sequence is CAGSLGTGVNTGELFF. Incomplete CDR3 DNA: TGTGCCGGCAGCTTAGGCACAGGGGTAAACACCGGGGAG.